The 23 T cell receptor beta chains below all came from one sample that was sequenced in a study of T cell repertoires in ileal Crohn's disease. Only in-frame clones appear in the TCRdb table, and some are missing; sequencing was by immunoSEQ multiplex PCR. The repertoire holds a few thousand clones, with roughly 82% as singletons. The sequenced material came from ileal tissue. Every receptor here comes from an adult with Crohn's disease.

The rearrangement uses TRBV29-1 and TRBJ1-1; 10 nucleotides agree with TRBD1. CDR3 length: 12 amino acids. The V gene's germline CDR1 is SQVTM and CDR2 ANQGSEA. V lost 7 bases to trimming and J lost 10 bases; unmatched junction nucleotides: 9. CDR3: CSGGGQGKTAFF. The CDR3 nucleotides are TGCAGCGGGGGGGGACAGGGGAAAACAGCTTTCTTT.

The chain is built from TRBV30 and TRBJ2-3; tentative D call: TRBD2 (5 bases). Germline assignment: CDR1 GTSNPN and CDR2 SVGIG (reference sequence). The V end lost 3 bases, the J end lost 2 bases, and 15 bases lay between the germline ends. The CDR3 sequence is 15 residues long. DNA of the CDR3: TGTGCCTGGAGAGTTTGGCGGGTCGACACAGATACGCAGTATTTT. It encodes CAWRVWRVDTDTQYF.

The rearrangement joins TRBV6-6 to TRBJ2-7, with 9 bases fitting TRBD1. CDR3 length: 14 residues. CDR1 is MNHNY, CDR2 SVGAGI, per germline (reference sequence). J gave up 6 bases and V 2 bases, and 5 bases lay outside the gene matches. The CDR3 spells CASSYHDRGGEQYF. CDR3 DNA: TGTGCCAGCAGTTACCACGACAGGGGGGGCGAGCAGTACTTC.

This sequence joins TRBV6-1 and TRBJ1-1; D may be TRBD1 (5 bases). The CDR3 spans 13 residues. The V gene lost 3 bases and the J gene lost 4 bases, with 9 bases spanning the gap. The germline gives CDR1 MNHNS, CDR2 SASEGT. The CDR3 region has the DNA TGTGCCAGCAGTGAGGGGCAGGGCACTGAAGCTTTCTTT. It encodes CASSEGQGTEAFF.

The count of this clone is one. The CDR3 is CASSRTSGVQETQYF. The CDR3, as DNA: TGTGCCAGCAGTAGGACTAGCGGGGTTCAAGAGACCCAGTACTTC. This chain links TRBV6-6 with TRBJ2-5, with TRBD2 matching 12 bases. This CDR3 comprises 15 residues. CDR1 MNHNY and CDR2 SVGAGI come from the germline V gene (reference sequence). Trimming took 5 bases from V and 2 from J; bases not matched to a gene: 3.

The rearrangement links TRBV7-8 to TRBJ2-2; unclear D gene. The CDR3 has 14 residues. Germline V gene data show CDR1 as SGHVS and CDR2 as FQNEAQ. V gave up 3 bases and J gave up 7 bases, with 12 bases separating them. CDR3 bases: TGTGCCAGCAGCTTGATAAGCGTCGGCGGGGAGCTGTTTTTT. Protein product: CASSLISVGGELFF. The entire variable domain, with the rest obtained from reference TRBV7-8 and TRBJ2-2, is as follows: GAGVSQSPRYKVAKRGQDVALRCDPISGHVSLFWYQQALGQGPEFLTYFQNEAQLDKSGLPSDRFFAERPEGSVSTLKIQRTQQEDSAVYLCASSLISVGGELFFGEGSRLTVL.

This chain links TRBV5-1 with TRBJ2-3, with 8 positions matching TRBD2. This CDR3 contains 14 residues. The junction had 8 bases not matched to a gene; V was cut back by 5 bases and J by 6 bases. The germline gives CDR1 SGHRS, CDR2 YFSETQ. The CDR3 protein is CASRAAGVADTQYF. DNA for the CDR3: TGCGCCAGCAGAGCAGCGGGAGTGGCGGATACGCAGTATTTT.

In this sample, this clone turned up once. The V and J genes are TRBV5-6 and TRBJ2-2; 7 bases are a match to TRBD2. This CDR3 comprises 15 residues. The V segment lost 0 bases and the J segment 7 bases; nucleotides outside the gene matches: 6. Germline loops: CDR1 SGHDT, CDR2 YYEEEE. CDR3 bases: TGTGCCAGCAGCTTGGGTGGGAGGGCCGTCGGGGAGCTGTTTTTT. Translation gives CASSLGGRAVGELFF.

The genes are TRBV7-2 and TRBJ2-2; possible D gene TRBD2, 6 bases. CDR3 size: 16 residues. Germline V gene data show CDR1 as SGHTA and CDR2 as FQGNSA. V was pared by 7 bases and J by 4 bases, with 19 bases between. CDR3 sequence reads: CASTLSGGRTTGELFF. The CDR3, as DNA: TGTGCCAGCACCTTGAGTGGGGGGAGGACCACCGGGGAGCTGTTTTTT.

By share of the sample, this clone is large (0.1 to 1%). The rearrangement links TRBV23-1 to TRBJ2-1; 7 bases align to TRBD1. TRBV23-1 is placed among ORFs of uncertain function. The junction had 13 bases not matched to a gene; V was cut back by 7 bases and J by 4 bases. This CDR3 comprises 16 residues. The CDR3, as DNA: TGCGCCAGCACCGAATACCAAAGGGACAGTTACAATGAGCAGTTCTTC. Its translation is CASTEYQRDSYNEQFF.

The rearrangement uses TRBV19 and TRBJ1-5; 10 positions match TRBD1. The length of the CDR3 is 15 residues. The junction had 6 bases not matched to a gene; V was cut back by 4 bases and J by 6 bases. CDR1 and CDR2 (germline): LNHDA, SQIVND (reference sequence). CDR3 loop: CASSTGTGAGQPQHF. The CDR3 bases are TGTGCCAGTAGTACCGGGACAGGGGCGGGTCAGCCCCAGCATTTT.

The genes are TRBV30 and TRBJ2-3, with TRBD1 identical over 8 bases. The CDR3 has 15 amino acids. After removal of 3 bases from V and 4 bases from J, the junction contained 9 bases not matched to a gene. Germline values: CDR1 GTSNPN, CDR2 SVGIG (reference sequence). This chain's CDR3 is CAWSGGRGRADTQYF. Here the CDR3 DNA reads TGTGCCTGGAGCGGGGGCAGGGGGCGCGCAGATACGCAGTATTTT.

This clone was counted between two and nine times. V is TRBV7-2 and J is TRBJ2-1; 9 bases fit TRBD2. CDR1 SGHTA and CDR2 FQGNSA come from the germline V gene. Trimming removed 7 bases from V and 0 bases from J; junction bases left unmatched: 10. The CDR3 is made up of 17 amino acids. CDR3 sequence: CASTRVSGRSSYNEQFF. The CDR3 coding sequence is TGTGCCAGCACCAGGGTTAGCGGGAGAAGCTCCTACAATGAGCAGTTCTTC. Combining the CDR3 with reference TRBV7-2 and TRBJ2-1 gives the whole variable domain GAGVSQSPSNKVTEKGKDVELRCDPISGHTALYWYRQSLGQGLEFLIYFQGNSAPDKSGLPSDRFSAERTGGSVSTLTIQRTQQEDSAVYLCASTRVSGRSSYNEQFFGPGTRLTVL.

In DNA form, the CDR3 reads TGTGCCAGCAAACCAGCGGGATGGTCAGATACGCAGTATTTT. Its protein product is CASKPAGWSDTQYF. The V gene is TRBV27, the J gene TRBJ2-3, with 7 bases identical to TRBD2. This CDR3 is built from 14 residues. Unmatched junction bases numbered 8, after V lost 7 bases and J lost 4 bases. CDR1 is MNHEY and CDR2 is SMNVEV in the germline V gene (reference sequence).

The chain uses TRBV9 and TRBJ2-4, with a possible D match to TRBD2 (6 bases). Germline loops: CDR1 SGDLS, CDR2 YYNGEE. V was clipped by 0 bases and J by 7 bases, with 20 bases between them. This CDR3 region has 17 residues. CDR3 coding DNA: TGTGCCAGCAGCGTAGATGGGACCGGGACTCCGGGGAACATTCAGTACTTC. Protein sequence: CASSVDGTGTPGNIQYF.

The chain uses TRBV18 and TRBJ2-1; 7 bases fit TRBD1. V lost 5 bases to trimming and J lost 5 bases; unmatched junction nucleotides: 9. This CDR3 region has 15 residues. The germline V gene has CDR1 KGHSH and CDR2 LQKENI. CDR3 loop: CASSSLTGPNNEQFF. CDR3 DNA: TGTGCCAGCTCATCCCTGACAGGGCCCAACAATGAGCAGTTCTTC.

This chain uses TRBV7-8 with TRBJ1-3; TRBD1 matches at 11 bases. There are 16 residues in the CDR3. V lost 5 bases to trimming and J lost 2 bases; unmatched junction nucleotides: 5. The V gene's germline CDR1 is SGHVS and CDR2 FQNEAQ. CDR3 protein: CASSEGTGGPGNTIYF. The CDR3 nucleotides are TGTGCCAGCAGCGAGGGGACAGGGGGGCCTGGAAACACCATATATTTT.

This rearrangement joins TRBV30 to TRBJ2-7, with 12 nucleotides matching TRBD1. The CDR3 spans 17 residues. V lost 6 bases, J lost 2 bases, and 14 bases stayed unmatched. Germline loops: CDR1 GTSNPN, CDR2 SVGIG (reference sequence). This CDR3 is CACSQGTGGAGAYEQYF. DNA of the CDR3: TGTGCCTGCTCCCAAGGGACAGGGGGCGCGGGCGCCTACGAGCAGTACTTC. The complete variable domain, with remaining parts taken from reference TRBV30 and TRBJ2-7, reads SQTIHQWPATLVQPVGSPLSLECTVEGTSNPNLYWYRQAAGRGLQLLFYSVGIGQISSEVPQNLSASRPQDRQFILSSKKLLLSDSGFYLCACSQGTGGAGAYEQYFGPGTRLTVT.

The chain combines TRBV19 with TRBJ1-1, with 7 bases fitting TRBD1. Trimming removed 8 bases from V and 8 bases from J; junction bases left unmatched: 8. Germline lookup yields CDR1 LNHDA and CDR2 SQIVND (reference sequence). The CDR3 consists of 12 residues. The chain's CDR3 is CASSPGQIEAFF. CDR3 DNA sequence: TGTGCCAGTTCCCCGGGACAGATAGAAGCTTTCTTT.

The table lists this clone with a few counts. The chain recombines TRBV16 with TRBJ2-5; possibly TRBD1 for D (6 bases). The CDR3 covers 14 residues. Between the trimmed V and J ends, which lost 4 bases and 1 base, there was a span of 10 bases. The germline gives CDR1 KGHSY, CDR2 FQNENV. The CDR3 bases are TGTGCCAGCAGCCCTGGACAGATCCAAGAGACCCAGTACTTC. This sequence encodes CASSPGQIQETQYF.

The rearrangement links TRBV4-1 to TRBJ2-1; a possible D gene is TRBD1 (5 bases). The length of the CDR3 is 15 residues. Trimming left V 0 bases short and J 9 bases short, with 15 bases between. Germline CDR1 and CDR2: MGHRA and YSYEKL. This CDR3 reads CASSQEGGATAEQFF. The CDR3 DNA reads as TGCGCCAGCAGCCAAGAAGGTGGGGCTACAGCTGAGCAGTTCTTC.

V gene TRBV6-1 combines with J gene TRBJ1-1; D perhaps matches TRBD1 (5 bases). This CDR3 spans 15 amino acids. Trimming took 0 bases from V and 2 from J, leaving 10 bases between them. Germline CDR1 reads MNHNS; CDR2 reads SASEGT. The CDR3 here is CASSEAWGGNTEAFF. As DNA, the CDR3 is TGTGCCAGCAGTGAAGCCTGGGGGGGTAACACTGAAGCTTTCTTT.

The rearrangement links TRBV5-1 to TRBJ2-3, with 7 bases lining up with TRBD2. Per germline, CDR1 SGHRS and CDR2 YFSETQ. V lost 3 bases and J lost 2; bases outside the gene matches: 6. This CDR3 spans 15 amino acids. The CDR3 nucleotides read TGCGCCAGCAGCTCCGGGGGGAGGGTCACAGATACGCAGTATTTT. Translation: CASSSGGRVTDTQYF.